This entry lists 8 T cell receptor beta chains sequenced from one sample in a study of blood T cell repertoires in COVID-19. Only in-frame clones appear in the TCRdb table, and some are missing; sequencing was by immunoSEQ multiplex PCR. The sample lists 250,000 to 300,000 clones, about nine tenths occurring once. The sequencing input was peripheral blood. The receptor source for this set is a woman aged 25 to 39 with active or convalescent COVID-19.

The CDR3 reads CASSFKGGAVSEAFF. CDR3 DNA sequence: TGTGCCAGCAGCTTTAAAGGGGGCGCGGTGTCTGAAGCTTTCTTT. V usage is TRBV5-5 and J usage is TRBJ1-1; TRBD1 matches 7 bases. The trim removed 2 bases at V and 6 bases at J, leaving 10 bases unmatched. The CDR3 sequence is 15 residues long. CDR1 is SGHKS, CDR2 YYEKEE, per germline (reference sequence).

The chain has TRBV19 and TRBJ2-1; TRBD2 aligns across 12 bases. This CDR3 is built from 14 residues. Germline assignment: CDR1 LNHDA and CDR2 SQIVND (reference sequence). V was pared by 6 bases and J by 10 bases, with 7 bases of the junction left unmatched. CDR3 bases: TGTGCCAGTAGCCAGACTAGCGGGGGTTTCGAGCAGTTCTTC. Amino acid sequence: CASSQTSGGFEQFF.

This chain connects TRBV12-3 or TRBV12-4 to TRBJ1-5; the match to TRBD1 covers 11 bases. The ends lost 8 bases at V and 10 bases at J; junction bases unmatched: 7. This CDR3 has 13 amino acids. CDR3 region: CASRDRGAGPQHF. The DNA for the CDR3 is TGTGCCAGCCGGGACAGGGGGGCTGGACCCCAGCATTTT.

The chain is built from TRBV27 and TRBJ2-3, with 8 bases aligning to TRBD1. This CDR3 region has 14 residues. V shed 6 bases, J shed 1 base, and the junction held 3 bases outside the gene matches. Per germline, CDR1 MNHEY and CDR2 SMNVEV (reference sequence). CDR3 loop: CASRDRVGTDTQYF. CDR3 nucleotides: TGTGCCAGCAGGGACAGGGTGGGCACAGATACGCAGTATTTT.

The rearrangement joins TRBV11-2 to TRBJ2-7; D call uncertain. CDR3 size: 15 residues. Germline lookup yields CDR1 SGHAT and CDR2 FQNNGV. V lost 0 bases and J 3 bases, leaving 12 bases between the germline ends. The CDR3 reads CASSLDRLTIYEQYF. CDR3 in DNA: TGTGCCAGCAGCTTAGACCGACTTACGATCTACGAGCAGTACTTC.

This rearrangement joins TRBV7-2 to TRBJ2-3; TRBD2 matches 8 bases. CDR3 length: 18 amino acids. Per germline, CDR1 SGHTA and CDR2 FQGNSA. V shed 1 base and J 6 bases; nucleotides not matched to a gene: 15. DNA for the CDR3: TGTGCCAGCAGCTTAGAGCCCCTGCATCGGGGGGGGGCGGATACGCAGTATTTT. This translates into CASSLEPLHRGGADTQYF.

The chain links TRBV5-4 to TRBJ1-2; 9 nucleotides line up with TRBD1. Germline V gene sequence: CDR1 SGHNT, CDR2 YYREEE (reference sequence). This CDR3 is built from 17 residues. J was trimmed by 4 bases and V by 3 bases; bases with no gene match: 13. The CDR3 DNA follows: TGTGCCAGCAGCTCCGGGACAGGGTACCTGGGGGGCTATGGCTACACCTTC. It codes for CASSSGTGYLGGYGYTF. Full variable domain (missing parts from reference TRBV5-4 and TRBJ1-2): ETGVTQSPTHLIKTRGQQVTLRCSSQSGHNTVSWYQQALGQGPQFIFQYYREEENGRGNFPPRFSGLQFPNYSSELNVNALELDDSALYLCASSSGTGYLGGYGYTFGSGTRLTVV.

The chain links TRBV6-5 to TRBJ2-5; 7 bases match TRBD2. Germline CDR1 and CDR2: MNHEY and SVGAGI. Losses at the gene ends were 2 bases for V and 5 bases for J; bases not matched to a gene: 11. The CDR3 extends over 16 amino acids. CDR3 loop: CASSYRLARGSETQYF. The CDR3 bases are TGTGCCAGCAGTTACCGACTAGCTCGGGGGTCGGAGACCCAGTACTTC.